Detailed here is one T cell receptor beta chain. This sample stems from a study of cytomegalovirus exposure and HLA in healthy donors. The PCR used 60 Vbeta and 13 Jbeta primers. TCRdb keeps only in-frame clones here, not all; method: immunoSEQ multiplex PCR. The sample is made up of around 140,000 clones, and the top ten hold 1.5% to 1.7% of it. V shed 5 bases, J shed 2 bases, and the junction held 5 bases outside the gene matches. Germline assignment: CDR1 MNHEY and CDR2 SVGAGI. The CDR3 loop spans 15 amino acids. The chain recombines TRBV6-5 with TRBJ2-5; 10 bases are a match to TRBD1. The origin of this receptor is a woman in her forties in good health and CMV-seronegative. The source material was PBMCs. The DNA of the CDR3 is TGTGCCAGCAGTGGACAGGGGGTCCATCAAGAGACCCAGTACTTC. Protein sequence: CASSGQGVHQETQYF.